What follows are 31 T cell receptor beta chains derived from one specimen sequenced in a study of response to subunit inactivated influenza vaccine. TCRdb fed the RT-PCR reads into MiXCR, producing one record per CDR3 protein. The sample shows under 950,000 distinct CDR3 sequences, about 20% of them seen only once. The sample was PBMCs from blood, taken more than 4 days after vaccination. The receptors stem from a man aged 50 or older who received an inactivated influenza vaccine.

The rearrangement joins TRBV4-1 to TRBJ2-7; D is possibly TRBD1 (5 bases). V lost 2 bases and J 4 bases, leaving 12 bases between the germline ends. Germline V gene sequence: CDR1 MGHRA, CDR2 YSYEKL. This CDR3 is 14 amino acids long. The CDR3 sequence is CASSQTGEGYEQYF. The CDR3 region has the DNA TGCGCCAGCAGCCAAACAGGCGAAGGGTACGAGCAGTACTTC.

This rearrangement joins TRBV9 to TRBJ1-1; D is unclear. Germline lookup yields CDR1 SGDLS and CDR2 YYNGEE. V gave up 0 bases and J gave up 1 base, with 10 bases separating them. The CDR3 is 15 amino acids. As DNA, the CDR3 is TGTGCCAGCAGCGTAGTTTCGGATCCGAACACTGAAGCTTTCTTT. Translating it yields CASSVVSDPNTEAFF.

This rearrangement joins TRBV20-1 to TRBJ2-2; D is possibly TRBD2 (5 bases). Deletions cut 6 bases from V and 6 bases from J, with 17 bases between. The CDR3 totals 14 residues. Per germline, CDR1 DFQATT and CDR2 SNEGSKA (reference sequence). CDR3 nucleotides: TGCAGTGCGGGTCCGGGGTCCGGGTCCGGGGAGCTGTTTTTT. Its protein product is CSAGPGSGSGELFF.

A few counts support this clonotype. The chain uses TRBV6-5 and TRBJ2-6; D is ambiguous. This CDR3 has 16 amino acids. Trimming pared 3 bases from V and 0 bases from J, leaving 9 bases between. Germline V lookup: CDR1 MNHEY, CDR2 SVGAGI. CDR3 sequence reads: CASSYVQLSGANVLTF. As DNA, the CDR3 is TGTGCCAGCAGTTATGTGCAGCTCTCTGGGGCCAACGTCCTGACTTTC.

A few counts support this clonotype. This chain uses TRBV7-8 with TRBJ2-4, with D perhaps TRBD2 (6 bases). There are 16 residues in the CDR3. V shed 0 bases and J shed 9 bases, with 18 bases lying between them. Germline V CDR1 and CDR2: SGHVS, FQNEAQ. CDR3 loop: CASSLALEGGASIQYF. In DNA, the CDR3 is TGTGCCAGCAGCTTAGCGTTGGAGGGAGGAGCAAGCATTCAGTACTTC. Drawing the rest from reference TRBV7-8 and TRBJ2-4, the complete variable domain is GAGVSQSPRYKVAKRGQDVALRCDPISGHVSLFWYQQALGQGPEFLTYFQNEAQLDKSGLPSDRFFAERPEGSVSTLKIQRTQQEDSAVYLCASSLALEGGASIQYFGAGTRLSVL.

J is TRBJ2-1 and V is TRBV3-1; 10 bases agree with TRBD1. This CDR3 spans 17 amino acids. Trimming removed 6 bases from V and 3 bases from J; junction bases left unmatched: 11. CDR1 is LGHDT and CDR2 is YNNKEL in the germline V gene (reference sequence). The CDR3 region is CASRLTGTGVNYNEQFF. The DNA of the CDR3 is TGTGCCAGCAGGCTTACCGGGACAGGGGTCAACTACAATGAGCAGTTCTTC.

The chain is built from TRBV9 and TRBJ2-5; TRBD2 matches at 8 bases. Germline assignment: CDR1 SGDLS and CDR2 YYNGEE. The CDR3 length is 16 residues. Trimming cost V 0 bases and J 4 bases; bases outside gene matches: 8. The CDR3 reads CASSVVGSGMRETQYF. The CDR3, as DNA: TGTGCCAGCAGCGTAGTAGGTAGCGGGATGCGAGAGACCCAGTACTTC.

The sample holds many counts of this clonotype. This chain links TRBV7-2 with TRBJ2-5; D tentatively reads TRBD1 or TRBD2 (5 bases each). From germline, CDR1 is SGHTA and CDR2 FQGNSA. The CDR3 has 16 amino acids. V was pared by 2 bases and J by 4 bases, with 17 bases between. This CDR3 reads CASSLFGVRGVETQYF. In DNA form, the CDR3 reads TGTGCCAGCAGCTTATTCGGGGTTCGAGGGGTAGAGACCCAGTACTTC.

This chain joins TRBV7-2 and TRBJ2-7, with TRBD1 matching over 9 bases. The V segment lost 3 bases and the J segment 4 bases; nucleotides outside the gene matches: 7. The CDR3 covers 15 residues. CDR1 is SGHTA, CDR2 FQGNSA, per germline. CDR3 loop: CASSFPGTGPYEQYF. The CDR3 nucleotides read TGTGCCAGCAGCTTTCCCGGGACAGGGCCTTACGAGCAGTACTTC. Supplemented by reference TRBV7-2 and TRBJ2-7, the full variable domain reads GAGVSQSPSNKVTEKGKDVELRCDPISGHTALYWYRQSLGQGLEFLIYFQGNSAPDKSGLPSDRFSAERTGGSVSTLTIQRTQQEDSAVYLCASSFPGTGPYEQYFGPGTRLTVT.

CDR3 nucleotides: TGTGCCAGCAGCTTAGGTTCGCGGGGCCGTTGGTTCTTC. Its translation: CASSLGSRGRWFF. V gene TRBV11-2 combines with J gene TRBJ2-1, with D possibly being TRBD2 (6 bases). Germline lookup yields CDR1 SGHAT and CDR2 FQNNGV. V lost 1 base to trimming and J lost 15 bases, with 16 bases between them. The CDR3 covers 13 residues. The variable domain in full, completed from reference TRBV11-2 and TRBJ2-1, reads EAGVAQSPRYKIIEKRQSVAFWCNPISGHATLYWYQQILGQGPKLLIQFQNNGVVDDSQLPKDRFSAERLKGVDSTLKIQPAKLEDSAVYLCASSLGSRGRWFFGPGTRLTVL.

Only a few counts were recorded for this clonotype. In nucleotides, the CDR3 is TGTGCCAGCAGCTTGGAGAGAGGGGTGGTCGGGGAGCTGTTTTTT. Protein product: CASSLERGVVGELFF. The chain recombines TRBV5-4 with TRBJ2-2; D might be TRBD1 or TRBD2, each matching 5 bases. This CDR3 contains 15 residues. Germline V gives CDR1 SGHNT, CDR2 YYREEE (reference sequence). V shed 0 bases and J shed 7 bases, with 13 bases lying between them.

This rearrangement joins TRBV5-1 to TRBJ2-1, with 7 bases matching TRBD1. Trimming cost V 4 bases and J 6 bases; bases outside gene matches: 10. Germline-derived CDR1 and CDR2 are SGHRS and YFSETQ. CDR3 length equals 15 residues. The CDR3 DNA reads TGCGCCAGCAGCGGGGGACAGCCGCTACTCAATGAGCAGTTCTTC. It specifies CASSGGQPLLNEQFF. The variable domain in full, completed from reference TRBV5-1 and TRBJ2-1, reads KAGVTQTPRYLIKTRGQQVTLSCSPISGHRSVSWYQQTPGQGLQFLFEYFSETQRNKGNFPGRFSGRQFSNSRSEMNVSTLELGDSALYLCASSGGQPLLNEQFFGPGTRLTVL.

The V call is TRBV6-2 or TRBV6-3, the J call TRBJ2-3; 8 nucleotides align to TRBD2. J gave up 4 bases and V 5 bases, and 5 bases lay outside the gene matches. Germline CDR1 MNHEY, CDR2 SVGEGT. The CDR3 consists of 14 residues. CDR3 nucleotide sequence: TGTGCCAGCAGTACGGGGGGGACATCAGATACGCAGTATTTT. This encodes CASSTGGTSDTQYF.

This clonotype appeared many times. CDR3 DNA: TGCAGTGCTGGACCCCAGGGCACTGAAGCTTTCTTT. Protein product: CSAGPQGTEAFF. The chain joins TRBV20-1 to TRBJ1-1, with a tentative D call TRBD1 (5 bases). Germline V gene data show CDR1 as DFQATT and CDR2 as SNEGSKA (reference sequence). V lost 5 bases, J lost 4 bases, and 11 bases lay in between. The CDR3 is 12 amino acids.

V is TRBV5-5 and J is TRBJ1-3; D possibly corresponds to TRBD1 (5 bases). V was trimmed by 0 bases and J by 0 bases, leaving 13 bases between them. Per germline, CDR1 SGHKS and CDR2 YYEKEE (reference sequence). The CDR3 extends over 17 amino acids. The CDR3: CASSLEGTVSSGNTIYF. The CDR3 DNA is TGTGCCAGCAGCTTGGAAGGGACGGTGAGCTCTGGAAACACCATATATTTT.

This clonotype showed up many times. This chain uses TRBV4-2 with TRBJ2-7; D not certain. V lost 4 bases to trimming and J lost 2 bases, with 9 bases between them. The CDR3 totals 13 residues. CDR1 is LGHNA and CDR2 is YNFKEQ in the germline V gene. CDR3 in DNA: TGTGCCAGCAGCCCCTACGAAGCCTACGAGCAGTACTTC. Its translation is CASSPYEAYEQYF.

This clonotype was recorded a few times. An end of the junction differs from the germline gene, which may be a read error. The rearrangement uses TRBV12-3 or TRBV12-4 and TRBJ2-5, with TRBD2 identical over 8 bases. The CDR3 spans 16 residues. The CDR3 region is CASSIAGTSSLETQYF. The CDR3 region has the DNA TGTGCCAGCAGTATAGCCGGGACTAGTTCGTTGGAGACCCAGTACTTC.

The genes are TRBV12-3 or TRBV12-4 and TRBJ2-2; the match to TRBD1 covers 9 bases. Germline trimming cut 2 bases from V and 5 bases from J; bases unmatched to any gene: 3. The CDR3 contains 15 residues. The CDR3 loop reads CASSLQDRGTGELFF. The CDR3 DNA reads TGTGCCAGCAGTTTACAAGACAGGGGGACCGGGGAGCTGTTTTTT.

This clonotype was recorded only once. The chain has TRBV6-6 and TRBJ1-6, with a tentative D call TRBD1 (6 bases). The CDR3 runs 13 residues. Trimming left V 10 bases short and J 6 bases short, with 13 bases between. Per germline, CDR1 MNHNY and CDR2 SVGAGI (reference sequence). The CDR3 reads CAIAGTPNSPLHF. CDR3 nucleotides: TGTGCCATCGCCGGGACACCTAATTCACCCCTCCACTTT.

This clonotype has ten or more counts. The chain recombines TRBV6-5 with TRBJ1-1; 7 nucleotides line up with TRBD1. Germline V gene sequence: CDR1 MNHEY, CDR2 SVGAGI. With 0 bases clipped from V and 0 bases from J, the junction kept 10 bases outside the gene matches. This CDR3 comprises 18 residues. DNA of the CDR3: TGTGCCAGCAGTTACTCGATGATGTTCGGGACAGTGAACACTGAAGCTTTCTTT. It encodes CASSYSMMFGTVNTEAFF.

V gene TRBV20-1 combines with J gene TRBJ2-3; D is undetermined. Germline V gene data show CDR1 as DFQATT and CDR2 as SNEGSKA (reference sequence). CDR3 length: 15 amino acids. With 3 bases removed from V and 6 bases from J, the gap between germline ends came to 19 bases. As DNA, the CDR3 is TGCAGTGCTAGGTCCCATCCTAGTCGAGCGGATACGCAGTATTTT. This gives the protein CSARSHPSRADTQYF.

This clonotype has just a few counts. V gene TRBV5-1 combines with J gene TRBJ2-7; D is possibly TRBD1 (6 bases). The V gene's germline CDR1 is SGHRS and CDR2 YFSETQ. The CDR3 runs to 14 residues. Trimming removed 6 bases from V and 3 bases from J, with 16 bases in between. For the CDR3, the DNA is TGCGCCAGCACACTAGACAGGCCCGGCTACGAGCAGTACTTC. Its protein is CASTLDRPGYEQYF.

The J gene is TRBJ1-4, the V gene TRBV2; D remains unclear. With 7 bases removed from V and 6 bases from J, the gap between germline ends came to 9 bases. CDR1 is SNHLY, CDR2 FYNNEI, per germline. The CDR3 has 12 amino acids. The CDR3 loop is CASMGVYEKLFF. CDR3 DNA: TGTGCCAGCATGGGAGTTTATGAAAAACTGTTTTTT.

This clonotype occurred a few times. The rearrangement links TRBV3-1 to TRBJ2-7, with D unclear. CDR1 and CDR2 (germline): LGHDT, YNNKEL (reference sequence). The CDR3 sequence is 12 residues long. V was clipped by 1 base and J by 5 bases, with 6 bases between them. CDR3 amino acids: CASSQGEHEQYF. CDR3 in DNA: TGTGCCAGCAGCCAAGGCGAGCACGAGCAGTACTTC.

This clonotype was counted between two and nine times. The V call is TRBV4-2, the J call TRBJ1-5; TRBD1 is a possible D gene (6 bases). Looked up from germline, CDR1 is LGHNA and CDR2 is YNFKEQ. The CDR3 is 15 residues long. V lost 6 bases, J lost 2 bases, and 14 bases lay in between. The CDR3 is CASSRGAGGNQPQHF. In DNA, the CDR3 is TGTGCCAGCAGTCGGGGGGCAGGGGGCAATCAGCCCCAGCATTTT.

This rearrangement joins TRBV18 to TRBJ2-3, with no clear D. The V end lost 6 bases, the J end lost 10 bases, and 11 bases lay between the germline ends. Germline-derived CDR1 and CDR2 are KGHSH and LQKENI. The CDR3 length is 11 residues. The CDR3 coding sequence is TGTGCCAGCTCGAATGGGGATGCGCAGTATTTT. It specifies CASSNGDAQYF.

This clonotype was observed a handful of times. This sequence joins TRBV27 and TRBJ2-7, with D perhaps matching TRBD1 (6 bases). Trimming removed 5 bases at V and 3 bases at J, with 17 bases between. This CDR3 is 15 amino acids long. CDR1 is MNHEY, CDR2 SMNVEV, per germline (reference sequence). The CDR3 sequence is CASSKTGPRGYEQYF. The CDR3 DNA reads as TGTGCCAGCAGTAAAACAGGGCCAAGGGGCTACGAGCAGTACTTC.

V usage is TRBV7-4 and J usage is TRBJ1-4; 10 bases match TRBD1. The CDR3 consists of 18 residues. V lost 7 bases and J lost 4; bases outside the gene matches: 15. CDR1 SGHVT and CDR2 SQSDAQ come from the germline V gene. Here the CDR3 DNA reads TGTGCCAGCACCCCCCCCCCAGACAGGGGGCGGAGTAATGAAAAACTGTTTTTT. Residues: CASTPPPDRGRSNEKLFF.

The table lists this clonotype with a few counts. This chain connects TRBV7-8 to TRBJ1-5; D is undetermined. The CDR3 consists of 14 residues. CDR1 is SGHVS, CDR2 FQNEAQ, per germline. Trimming removed 5 bases at V and 0 bases at J, with 8 bases between. The CDR3 region is CASSPQASNQPQHF. CDR3 coding DNA: TGTGCCAGCAGCCCGCAGGCTAGCAATCAGCCCCAGCATTTT. Supplemented by reference TRBV7-8 and TRBJ1-5, the full variable domain reads GAGVSQSPRYKVAKRGQDVALRCDPISGHVSLFWYQQALGQGPEFLTYFQNEAQLDKSGLPSDRFFAERPEGSVSTLKIQRTQQEDSAVYLCASSPQASNQPQHFGDGTRLSIL.

This clonotype was counted only a few times. The CDR3 loop is CASSVEPGGLPYEQYF. CDR3 sequence (DNA): TGTGCCAGCAGCGTAGAGCCCGGGGGCCTCCCCTACGAGCAGTACTTC. This chain uses TRBV7-2 with TRBJ2-7, with D tentatively TRBD1 or TRBD2 (6 bases each). The germline CDR1 and CDR2 sequences are SGHTA and FQGNSA. The germline V and J ends were trimmed by 5 bases and 2 bases, with 19 bases remaining between them. The CDR3 length is 16 residues.

The genes are TRBV29-1 and TRBJ1-1, with 7 bases fitting TRBD1. The germline V gene encodes CDR1 SQVTM and CDR2 ANQGSEA. The CDR3 sequence is 12 residues long. The junction had 3 bases not matched to a gene; V was cut back by 3 bases and J by 5 bases. CDR3 bases: TGCAGCGTTGAGTACAGGGGAACTGAAGCTTTCTTT. It translates to CSVEYRGTEAFF.